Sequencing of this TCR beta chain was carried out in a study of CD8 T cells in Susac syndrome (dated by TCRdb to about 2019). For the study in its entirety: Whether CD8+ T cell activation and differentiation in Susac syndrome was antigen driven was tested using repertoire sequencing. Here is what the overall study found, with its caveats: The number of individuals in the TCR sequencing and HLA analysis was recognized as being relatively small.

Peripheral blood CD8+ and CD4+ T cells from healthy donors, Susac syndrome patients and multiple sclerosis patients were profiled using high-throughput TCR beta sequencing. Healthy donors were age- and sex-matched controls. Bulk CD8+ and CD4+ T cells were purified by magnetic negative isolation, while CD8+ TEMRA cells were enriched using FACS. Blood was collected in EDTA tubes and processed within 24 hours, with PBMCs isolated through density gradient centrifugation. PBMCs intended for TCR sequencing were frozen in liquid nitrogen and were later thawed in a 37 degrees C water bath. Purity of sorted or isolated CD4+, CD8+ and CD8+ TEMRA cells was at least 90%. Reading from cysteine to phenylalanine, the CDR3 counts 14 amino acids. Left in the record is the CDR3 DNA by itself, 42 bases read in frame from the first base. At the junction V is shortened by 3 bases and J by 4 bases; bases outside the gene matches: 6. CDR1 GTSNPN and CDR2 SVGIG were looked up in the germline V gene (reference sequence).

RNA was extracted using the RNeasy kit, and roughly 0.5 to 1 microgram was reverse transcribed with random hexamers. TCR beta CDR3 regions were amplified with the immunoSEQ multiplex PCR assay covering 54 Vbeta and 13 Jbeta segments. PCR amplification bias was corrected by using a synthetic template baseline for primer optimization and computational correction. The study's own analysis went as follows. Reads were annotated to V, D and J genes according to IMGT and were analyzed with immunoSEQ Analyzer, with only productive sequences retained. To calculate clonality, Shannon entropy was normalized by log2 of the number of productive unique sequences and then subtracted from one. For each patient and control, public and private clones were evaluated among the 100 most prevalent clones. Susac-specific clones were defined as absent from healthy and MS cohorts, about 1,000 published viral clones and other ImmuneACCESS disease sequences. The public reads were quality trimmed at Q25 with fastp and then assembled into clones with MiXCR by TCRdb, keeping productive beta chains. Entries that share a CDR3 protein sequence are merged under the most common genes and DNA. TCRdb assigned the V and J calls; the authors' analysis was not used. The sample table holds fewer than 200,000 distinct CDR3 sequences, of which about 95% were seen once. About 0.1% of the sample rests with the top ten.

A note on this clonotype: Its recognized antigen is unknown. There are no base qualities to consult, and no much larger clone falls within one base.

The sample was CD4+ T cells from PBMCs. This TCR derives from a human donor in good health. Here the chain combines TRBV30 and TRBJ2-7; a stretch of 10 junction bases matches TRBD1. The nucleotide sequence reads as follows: TGTGCCTGGAGCGTTGGACAGGGGGTGTACGAGCAGTACTTC. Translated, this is CAWSVGQGVYEQYF. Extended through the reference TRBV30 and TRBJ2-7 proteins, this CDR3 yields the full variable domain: SQTIHQWPATLVQPVGSPLSLECTVEGTSNPNLYWYRQAAGRGLQLLFYSVGIGQISSEVPQNLSASRPQDRQFILSSKKLLLSDSGFYLCAWSVGQGVYEQYFGPGTRLTVT.